The clone carrying this T cell receptor (beta chain) was counted a single time. The data are from a study of blood T cell repertoires in COVID-19. Assay used: immunoSEQ multiplex PCR; TCRdb lists only in-frame clones, some missing. The data hold roughly 190,000 clones, with about 88% observed a single time. The source is a man under 40 with acute or convalescent COVID-19. Material for sequencing was peripheral blood.

This chain's CDR3 is CASSFGQVKPQHF. The CDR3 DNA sequence: TGTGCCAGCAGTTTTGGGCAAGTGAAGCCCCAGCATTTT. The V call is TRBV12-3 or TRBV12-4, the J call TRBJ1-5; D uncertain. The V end was cut by 3 bases, the J end by 8 bases, with 11 bases between. This CDR3 is 13 amino acids long.